The text below deals with one T cell receptor (beta chain). This entry is derived from a study of blood T cell repertoires in COVID-19. Trimming took 4 bases from V and 1 from J, leaving 13 bases between them. CDR1 and CDR2 from the germline V gene are SNHLY and FYNNEI. The CDR3 loop spans 15 amino acids. Profiled with immunoSEQ multiplex PCR; TCRdb holds only in-frame clones, not every one. The repertoire holds fewer than 500,000 clones, with around 90% as singletons. This rearrangement joins TRBV2 to TRBJ1-1; D may be TRBD1 (5 bases). The sequence came from a man aged 18 to 29 with COVID-19, enrolled during active disease. Sequenced input: peripheral blood. The CDR3 sequence: CASSVNPTGNTEAFF. The CDR3 DNA sequence: TGTGCCAGCAGTGTTAATCCCACAGGGAACACTGAAGCTTTCTTT.